This TCR beta chain was documented in a study of blood T cell repertoires in COVID-19. Study details: Collection of acute and convalescent COVID-19 samples took place in the United States, Italy and Spain. T cells, B-cell-depleted T cells, or PBMCs provided the cDNA or gDNA that served as material.

CDR1 is KGHSH and CDR2 is LQKENI in the germline V gene. Trimming removed 3 bases from V and 3 bases from J; junction bases left unmatched: 17. CDR3 length: 18 residues. Original methodology: Estimation of nucleated cell counts relied on the amplification of reference gene primers. This table comes from immunoSEQ multiplex PCR, and its TCRdb copy is limited to in-frame clones, with some not included. V and J calls and clone size follow that table, whereas D and trimming were derived from the DNA. This table has around 50,000 clones, approximately 82% appearing once. Input material: peripheral blood. This clonotype was obtained from a woman of 80 years or more with acute or convalescent COVID-19. This rearrangement joins TRBV18 to TRBJ2-7; the match to TRBD2 covers 7 bases. CDR3 sequence (DNA): TGTGCCAGCTCACCTTCTCGCAGCGGCGCTGGCGGGGGCTACGAGCAGTACTTC. It encodes CASSPSRSGAGGGYEQYF.